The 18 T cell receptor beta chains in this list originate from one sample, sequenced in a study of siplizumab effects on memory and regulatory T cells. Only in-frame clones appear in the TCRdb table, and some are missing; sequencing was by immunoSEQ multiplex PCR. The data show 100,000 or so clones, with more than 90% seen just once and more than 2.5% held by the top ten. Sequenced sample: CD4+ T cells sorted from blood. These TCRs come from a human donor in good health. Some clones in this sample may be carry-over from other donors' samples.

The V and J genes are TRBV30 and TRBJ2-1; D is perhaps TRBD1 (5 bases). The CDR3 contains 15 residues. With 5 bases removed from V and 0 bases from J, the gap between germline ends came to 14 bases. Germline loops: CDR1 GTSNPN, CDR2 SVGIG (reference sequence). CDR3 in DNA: TGTGCCTGGGTGCAGGGTTATAGCTCCTACAATGAGCAGTTCTTC. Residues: CAWVQGYSSYNEQFF.

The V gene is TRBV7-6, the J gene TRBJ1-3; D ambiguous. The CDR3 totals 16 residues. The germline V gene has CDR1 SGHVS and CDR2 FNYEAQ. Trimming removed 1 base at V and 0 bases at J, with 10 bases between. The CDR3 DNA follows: TGTGCCAGCAGCTTAGGATGGGATAGCTCTGGAAACACCATATATTTT. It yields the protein CASSLGWDSSGNTIYF.

The CDR3 sequence is CASSQTSLQETQYF. CDR3 bases: TGTGCCAGCAGCCAGACTAGCCTGCAAGAGACCCAGTACTTC. The chain combines TRBV7-9 with TRBJ2-5, with TRBD2 identical over 7 bases. The length of the CDR3 is 14 residues. From germline, CDR1 is SEHNR and CDR2 FQNEAQ (reference sequence). The ends lost 5 bases at V and 2 bases at J; junction bases unmatched: 5.

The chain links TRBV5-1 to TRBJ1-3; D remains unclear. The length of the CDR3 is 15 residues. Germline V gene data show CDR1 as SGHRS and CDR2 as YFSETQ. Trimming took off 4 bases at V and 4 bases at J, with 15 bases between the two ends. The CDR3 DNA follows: TGCGCCAGCAGCACTTCCTCCGGGGTCGGAAACACCATATATTTT. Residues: CASSTSSGVGNTIYF.

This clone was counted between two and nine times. The CDR3 bases are TGTGCCAGCTCACCAGGGGACGGGGAGCTGTTTTTT. Residues: CASSPGDGELFF. The chain combines TRBV18 with TRBJ2-2, with no clear D. The V end lost 2 bases, the J end lost 7 bases, and 5 bases lay between the germline ends. The CDR3 loop spans 12 amino acids. The germline gives CDR1 KGHSH, CDR2 LQKENI.

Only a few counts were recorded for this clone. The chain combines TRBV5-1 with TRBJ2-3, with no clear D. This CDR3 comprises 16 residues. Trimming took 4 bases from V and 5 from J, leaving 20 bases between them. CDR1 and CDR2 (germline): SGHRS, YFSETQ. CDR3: CASSLYGVPTQDTQYF. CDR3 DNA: TGCGCCAGCAGCCTTTATGGGGTTCCCACCCAAGATACGCAGTATTTT.

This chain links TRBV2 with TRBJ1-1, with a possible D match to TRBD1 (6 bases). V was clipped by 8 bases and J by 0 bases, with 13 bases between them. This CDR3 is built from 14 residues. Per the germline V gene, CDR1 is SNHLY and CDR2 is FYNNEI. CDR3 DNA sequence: TGTGCCAGCTTACTGGGGGCGATGAACACTGAAGCTTTCTTT. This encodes CASLLGAMNTEAFF.

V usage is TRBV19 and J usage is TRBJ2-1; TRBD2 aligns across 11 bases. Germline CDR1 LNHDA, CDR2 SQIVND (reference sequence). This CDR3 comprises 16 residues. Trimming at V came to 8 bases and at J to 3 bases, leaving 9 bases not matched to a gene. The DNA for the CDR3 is TGTGCCAGTGCCCACCCCGGGACTAGCGGCTACAATGAGCAGTTCTTC. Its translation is CASAHPGTSGYNEQFF.

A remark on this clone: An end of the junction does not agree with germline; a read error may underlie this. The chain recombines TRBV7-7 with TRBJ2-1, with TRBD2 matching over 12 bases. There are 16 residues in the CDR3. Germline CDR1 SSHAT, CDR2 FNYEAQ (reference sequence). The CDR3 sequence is CASSLSLAGGGNEQFF. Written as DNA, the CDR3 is TGTGCTAGCAGCTTATCGCTAGCGGGAGGGGGCAATGAGCAGTTCTTC.

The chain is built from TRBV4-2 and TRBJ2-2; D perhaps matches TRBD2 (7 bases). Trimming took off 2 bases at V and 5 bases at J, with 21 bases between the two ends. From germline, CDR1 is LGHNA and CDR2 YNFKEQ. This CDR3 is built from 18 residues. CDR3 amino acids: CASSQRPSGGGGTGELFF. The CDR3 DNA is TGTGCCAGCAGCCAAAGGCCCTCGGGAGGAGGGGGGACCGGGGAGCTGTTTTTT.

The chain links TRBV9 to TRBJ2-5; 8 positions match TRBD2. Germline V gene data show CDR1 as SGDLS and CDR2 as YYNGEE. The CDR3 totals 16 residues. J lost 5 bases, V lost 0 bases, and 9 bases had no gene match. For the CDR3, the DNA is TGTGCCAGCAGCGTAGGGGCGCGGGAGGAGGGGGAGACCCAGTACTTC. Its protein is CASSVGAREEGETQYF.

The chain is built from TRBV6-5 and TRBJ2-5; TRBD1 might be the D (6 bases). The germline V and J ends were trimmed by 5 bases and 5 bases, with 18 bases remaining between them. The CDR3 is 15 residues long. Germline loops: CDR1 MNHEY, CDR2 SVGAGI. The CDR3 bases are TGTGCCAGCAGTCCCACAGGGCTGCCCGACGAGACCCAGTACTTC. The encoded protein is CASSPTGLPDETQYF.

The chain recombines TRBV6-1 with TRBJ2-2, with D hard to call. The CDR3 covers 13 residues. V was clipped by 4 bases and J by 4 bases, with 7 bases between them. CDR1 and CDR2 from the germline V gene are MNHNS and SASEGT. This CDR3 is CASSGEGTGELFF. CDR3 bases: TGTGCCAGCAGTGGCGAAGGCACCGGGGAGCTGTTTTTT.

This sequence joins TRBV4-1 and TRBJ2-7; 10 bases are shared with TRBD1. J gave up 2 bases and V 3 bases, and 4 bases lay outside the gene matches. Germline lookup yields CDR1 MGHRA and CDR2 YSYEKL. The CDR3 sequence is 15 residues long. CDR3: CASSHPGTGAYEQYF. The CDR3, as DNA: TGCGCCAGCAGCCATCCCGGGACAGGGGCCTACGAGCAGTACTTC.

The CDR3 region has the DNA TGTGCCAGCACTAAGGGTCCGATTTTGGCAAGTGGCTACACCTTC. Protein product: CASTKGPILASGYTF. The chain links TRBV27 to TRBJ1-2; no definite D call. Germline V gives CDR1 MNHEY, CDR2 SMNVEV (reference sequence). The CDR3 loop spans 15 amino acids. The V end was cut by 7 bases, the J end by 7 bases, with 22 bases between.

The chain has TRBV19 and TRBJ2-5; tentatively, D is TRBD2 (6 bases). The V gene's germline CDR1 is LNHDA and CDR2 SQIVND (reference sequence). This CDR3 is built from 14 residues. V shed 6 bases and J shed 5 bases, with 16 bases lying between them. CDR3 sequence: CASSGGSAGETQYF. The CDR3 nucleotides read TGTGCCAGTAGCGGGGGATCTGCGGGGGAGACCCAGTACTTC.

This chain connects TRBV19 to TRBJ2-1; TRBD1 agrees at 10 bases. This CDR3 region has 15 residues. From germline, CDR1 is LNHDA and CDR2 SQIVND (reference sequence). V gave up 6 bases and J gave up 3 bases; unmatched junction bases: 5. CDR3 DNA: TGTGCCAGTAGCCGGGACAGGGGTTTCTACAATGAGCAGTTCTTC. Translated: CASSRDRGFYNEQFF.

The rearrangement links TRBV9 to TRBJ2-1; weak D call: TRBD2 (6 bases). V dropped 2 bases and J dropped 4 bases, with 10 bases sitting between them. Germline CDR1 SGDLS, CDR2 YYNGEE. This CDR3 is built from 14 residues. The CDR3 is CASSVGTRYNEQFF. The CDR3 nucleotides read TGTGCCAGCAGCGTCGGGACTCGGTACAATGAGCAGTTCTTC.